The clone carrying this TCR beta chain was seen only a few times. The data were obtained in a study of human T cells and chemical hapten exposure. The time point: pre-sensitization, week 0. Specified treatment: therapeutic diphenylcyclopropenone sensitization with weekly scalp DPC. TCRdb redid the calling of the RACE reads with MiXCR, one entry per CDR3 protein. The sample includes 40,000 to 50,000 distinct CDR3 sequences, 9.5% to 15% of them seen just once. Germline CDR1 reads MDHEN; CDR2 reads SYDVKM. This CDR3 contains 15 residues. V lost 6 bases to trimming and J lost 3 bases; unmatched junction nucleotides: 6.

The V and J genes are TRBV28 and TRBJ2-7; 12 positions match TRBD2. The source is a woman in her thirties with alopecia areata. Some clones in this sample may be carry-over from other donors' samples. The starting material was whole blood, obtained in connection with sensitization to the hapten diphenylcyclopropenone (DPC). The CDR3 nucleotides are TGTGCCAGCAGCCTAGCGGGAGGGCCCAACTACGAGCAGTACTTC. Its translation: CASSLAGGPNYEQYF.